A selection of T cell receptor beta chains follows, all from one sample in a study of blood T cell repertoires in COVID-19. The method was immunoSEQ multiplex PCR; TCRdb's version includes in-frame clones alone and lacks a portion of them. The sample records 120,000 to 150,000 clones, around 86% being singletons. Sequencing used peripheral blood. These receptors came from a human donor in a cohort sampled during active COVID-19. Both conserved end residues are part of each CDR3.

>TRBV11-2|TRBJ1-5
CASSLAPGQGVNQPQHF
>TRBV6-5|TRBJ1-5
CASSNTGLQPQHF
>TRBV5-1|TRBJ2-1
CASGFQGQGYNEQFF
>TRBV12-3/TRBV12-4|TRBJ1-2
CASSLGLDGYTF
>TRBV14|TRBJ2-1
CASSEESGEQFF
>TRBV11-3|TRBJ2-3
CASSLDVVASGRILTDTQYF
>TRBV5-1|TRBJ1-3
CASSLGTGGGNTIYF
>TRBV28|TRBJ1-5
CASSQPTGWGMSNQPQHF
>TRBV19|TRBJ2-5
CASSLGRGTRETQYF
>TRBV30|TRBJ2-1
CAWSPRGGVAYNEQFF
>TRBV20-1|TRBJ2-3
CSASQQRALAGDTQYF
>TRBV3-1/TRBV3-2|TRBJ1-1
CASSQGTGGTEAFF
>TRBV10-1|TRBJ2-1
CASSEGASGRYNEQFF
>TRBV6-5|TRBJ1-3
CASNPGQGAGNTIYF
>TRBV7-9|TRBJ2-5
CASNPRRGHGQETQYF